Presented here are 7 T cell receptor beta chains from one specimen sequenced in a study of T cell responses to AZD1222 COVID-19 vaccine. Using immunoSEQ multiplex PCR, the repertoire was profiled, and TCRdb retains in-frame clones only, with some absent. The sample holds some 87,000 clones, over 75% seen once. Sample: peripheral blood, taken on day 0 of AZD1222 vaccination. All receptors derive from an adult in good health.

A few counts support this clone. The V call is TRBV5-1, the J call TRBJ2-5, with 9 bases fitting TRBD1. V shed 4 bases, J shed 3 bases, and the junction held 4 bases outside the gene matches. Germline V gene sequence: CDR1 SGHRS, CDR2 YFSETQ. The CDR3 totals 14 residues. The CDR3 nucleotides read TGCGCCAGCAGCGAACAGGGGGCAAAAGAGACCCAGTACTTC. Protein: CASSEQGAKETQYF. Drawing the rest from reference TRBV5-1 and TRBJ2-5, the complete variable domain is KAGVTQTPRYLIKTRGQQVTLSCSPISGHRSVSWYQQTPGQGLQFLFEYFSETQRNKGNFPGRFSGRQFSNSRSEMNVSTLELGDSALYLCASSEQGAKETQYFGPGTRLLVL.

As to this clone: Sequence at one end of the junction differs from germline and may be a read error. V gene TRBV6-5 combines with J gene TRBJ1-5, with D possibly TRBD1 on 5 matching bases. This CDR3 comprises 15 residues. The germline V gene encodes CDR1 MNHEY and CDR2 SVGAGI. In DNA form, the CDR3 reads TGTGCCAGCAGTAACTCCGGGGGTGTGGATCAGCCCCAGCATTTT. Residues: CASSNSGGVDQPQHF.

This clone was observed a single time. The chain joins TRBV29-1 to TRBJ1-2; D is uncertain. CDR1 SQVTM and CDR2 ANQGSEA come from the germline V gene. CDR3 length equals 15 residues. Deletions cut 0 bases from V and 1 base from J, with 12 bases between. The CDR3 DNA sequence: TGCAGCGTTGAAGAATCTGGGCGGAATAACTATGGCTACACCTTC. Translated: CSVEESGRNNYGYTF.

The chain employs TRBV19 and TRBJ1-3; D remains unclear. The CDR3 extends over 17 amino acids. V was shortened by 4 bases and J by 2 bases, with 18 bases between the two germline ends. Germline V gene data show CDR1 as LNHDA and CDR2 as SQIVND (reference sequence). CDR3 sequence (DNA): TGTGCCAGTAGTACCCTGAAGCCTCCCGGGGCTGGAAACACCATATATTTT. Amino acids: CASSTLKPPGAGNTIYF.

The CDR3 region has the DNA TGTGCCATCTGGTCCCCACAGGGAAATACGCAGTATTTT. It encodes CAIWSPQGNTQYF. The chain recombines TRBV10-3 with TRBJ2-3; weak D call: TRBD1 (6 bases). This CDR3 contains 13 residues. V gave up 8 bases and J gave up 7 bases, with 16 bases separating them. Per the germline V gene, CDR1 is ENHRY and CDR2 is SYGVKD.

The chain carries TRBV30 and TRBJ1-3; D is possibly TRBD1 (5 bases). CDR3 length: 15 residues. V was clipped by 3 bases and J by 0 bases, with 12 bases between them. CDR1 GTSNPN and CDR2 SVGIG come from the germline V gene (reference sequence). The chain's CDR3 is CAWSFRQLSGNTIYF. For the CDR3, the DNA is TGTGCCTGGAGCTTCCGACAGCTCTCTGGAAACACCATATATTTT.

V is TRBV2 and J is TRBJ2-5; 9 bases are shared with TRBD2. The CDR3 length is 16 residues. The trim removed 5 bases at V and 1 base at J, leaving 8 bases unmatched. Germline V lookup: CDR1 SNHLY, CDR2 FYNNEI. The CDR3, as DNA: TGTGCCAGCAGTTACCCGACTAGCGGAATCCAAGAGACCCAGTACTTC. This gives the protein CASSYPTSGIQETQYF.